This T cell receptor beta chain was documented in a study of T-cell memory formation after mild COVID-19. Study context: Among the donors, TCR clusters were largely specific to each donor.

Study results and limitations: The study detected some responding clones in pre-infection memory, suggesting cross-reactive memory joined. Most CD4+ clones that shrank were in CM and EM, while CD8+ ones turned up in EMRA.

TCRdb reprocessed the 5' RACE reads via MiXCR and lists one record per CDR3 protein. The repertoire includes 210,000 or so distinct CDR3 sequences, more than 25% of them detected once, and roughly 10% sits in the top ten. Germline CDR1 is LGHDT and CDR2 is YNNKEL (reference sequence). This CDR3 spans 19 amino acids. The V segment lost 3 bases and the J segment 6 bases; nucleotides outside the gene matches: 17. Turning to this clonotype: What it binds is not known.

This TCR derives from an adult woman who had mild COVID-19 (a few samples of this study predate the infection). Cell type and time point are not known. This sequence joins TRBV3-1 and TRBJ1-4; the match to TRBD1 covers 9 bases. Input material: PBMCs or a T cell subset sorted from them (not recorded which). CDR3 amino acids: CASSQSRTGVARMDEKLFF. CDR3 bases: TGTGCCAGCAGCCAGAGTCGGACAGGGGTCGCCCGAATGGATGAAAAACTGTTTTTT.